The text below deals with one T cell receptor (beta chain). This sample is part of a study of blood T cell repertoires in COVID-19. Background on the study: From T cells, B-cell-depleted T cells, or PBMCs came the material, which was cDNA or gDNA.

The germline V and J ends were trimmed by 5 bases and 6 bases, with 19 bases remaining between them. Germline CDR1 LNHDA, CDR2 SQIVND (reference sequence). The length of the CDR3 is 15 residues. TCRdb keeps only in-frame clones here, not all; method: immunoSEQ multiplex PCR. The repertoire holds roughly 140,000 clones, with around nine tenths as singletons. Sequencing used peripheral blood. The chain uses TRBV19 and TRBJ1-2; D might be TRBD1 (5 bases). The TCR was taken from a woman between 40 and 55 years old with acute or convalescent COVID-19. CDR3 sequence reads: CASSPNQLRGDGYTF. As DNA, the CDR3 is TGTGCCAGTAGTCCCAACCAGTTGCGGGGGGATGGCTACACCTTC.